Listed below are T cell receptor beta chains from one sample, sequenced in a study of cytotoxic CD8 clonotypes in ibrutinib-treated CLL. Generated by immunoSEQ multiplex PCR, the TCRdb table keeps only in-frame clones and is missing some. The sample lists roughly 160,000 clones, approximately 80% occurring once. The sequencing used PBMCs, collected after 24 months of ibrutinib treatment. Source of these receptors: a human donor with chronic lymphocytic leukemia. Each CDR3 is given with its conserved first and last residue. The D gene is left open where the match is weak. Some rows have no size entry. The others give once, few or many, or a class for an expanded clone.

d_gene: NA
v_gene: TRBV5-1
abundance: few
len: 14
j_gene: TRBJ2-1
CDR3aa: CASSLGTGRDEQFF
CDR3nt: TGCGCCAGCAGCTTGGGGACAGGGAGGGATGAGCAGTTCTTC

d_gene: NA
v_gene: TRBV25-1
abundance: NA
len: 16
j_gene: TRBJ2-4
CDR3aa: CASSEGGGVAKNIQYF
CDR3nt: TGTGCCAGCAGTGAGGGCGGAGGAGTAGCCAAAAACATTCAGTACTTC

d_gene: NA
v_gene: TRBV5-4
abundance: NA
len: 15
j_gene: TRBJ2-7
CDR3aa: CASSEPWASTPEQYF
CDR3nt: TGTGCCAGCAGCGAACCATGGGCCAGCACACCCGAGCAGTACTTC

d_gene: NA
v_gene: TRBV5-4
abundance: NA
len: 13
j_gene: TRBJ1-1
CDR3aa: CASSHQGNTEAFF
CDR3nt: TGTGCCAGCAGCCACCAGGGAAACACTGAAGCTTTCTTT

d_gene: NA
v_gene: TRBV18
abundance: NA
len: 16
j_gene: TRBJ1-5
CDR3aa: CASSDRSGGLIQPQHF
CDR3nt: TGTGCCAGCTCCGACAGGTCCGGAGGGCTGATTCAGCCCCAGCATTTT

d_gene: TRBD1
v_gene: TRBV5-1
abundance: NA
len: 14
j_gene: TRBJ1-2
CDR3aa: CASSPGQANYGYTF
CDR3nt: TGCGCCAGCAGCCCCGGACAGGCGAACTATGGCTACACCTTC

d_gene: NA
v_gene: TRBV19
abundance: NA
len: 12
j_gene: TRBJ1-2
CDR3aa: CASKKENYGYTF
CDR3nt: TGTGCCAGTAAGAAGGAAAACTATGGCTACACCTTC

d_gene: NA
v_gene: TRBV28
abundance: NA
len: 11
j_gene: TRBJ2-7
CDR3aa: CASSMEYEQYF
CDR3nt: TGTGCCAGCAGCATGGAGTACGAGCAGTACTTC

d_gene: TRBD2
v_gene: TRBV27
abundance: many
len: 14
j_gene: TRBJ2-7
CDR3aa: CASRLAGGPGEQYF
CDR3nt: TGTGCCAGCAGGCTAGCGGGAGGGCCGGGGGAGCAGTACTTC

d_gene: TRBD1
v_gene: TRBV19
abundance: NA
len: 15
j_gene: TRBJ2-1
CDR3aa: CASSLDRGAYNEQFF
CDR3nt: TGTGCCAGTAGCTTGGACAGGGGGGCCTACAATGAGCAGTTCTTC

d_gene: NA
v_gene: TRBV1
abundance: once
len: 16
j_gene: TRBJ2-7
CDR3aa: CTSSQDKPGQRLEQYF
CDR3nt: TGCACCAGCAGCCAAGATAAACCGGGACAGCGGCTCGAGCAGTACTTC

d_gene: TRBD2
v_gene: TRBV7-8
abundance: few
len: 17
j_gene: TRBJ2-3
CDR3aa: CASSLGLAGSSQDTQYF
CDR3nt: TGTGCCAGCAGCTTGGGACTAGCGGGGTCCTCTCAGGATACGCAGTATTTT

d_gene: NA
v_gene: TRBV21-1
abundance: NA
len: 9
j_gene: TRBJ2-7
CDR3aa: CASAGEQYF
CDR3nt: TGTGCCTCGGCGGGCGAGCAGTACTTC

d_gene: NA
v_gene: TRBV6-1
abundance: NA
len: 12
j_gene: TRBJ1-5
CDR3aa: CASSSPPQPQHF
CDR3nt: TGTGCCAGCAGTTCGCCTCCTCAGCCCCAGCATTTT

d_gene: TRBD1
v_gene: TRBV9
abundance: NA
len: 15
j_gene: TRBJ1-1
CDR3aa: CASSGKGGLNTEAFF
CDR3nt: TGTGCCAGCAGCGGAAAAGGGGGCTTGAACACTGAAGCTTTCTTT

d_gene: NA
v_gene: TRBV5-8
abundance: once
len: 12
j_gene: TRBJ1-1
CDR3aa: CASSLQKTEAFF
CDR3nt: TGTGCCAGCAGTTTACAGAAGACTGAAGCTTTCTTT

d_gene: NA
v_gene: TRBV7-6
abundance: NA
len: 17
j_gene: TRBJ2-6
CDR3aa: CASSPLRVRSGANVLTF
CDR3nt: TGTGCCAGCAGCCCTTTGCGGGTTCGTTCTGGGGCCAACGTCCTGACTTTC

d_gene: NA
v_gene: TRBV18
abundance: NA
len: 12
j_gene: TRBJ1-2
CDR3aa: CASSSSRDGYTF
CDR3nt: TGTGCCAGCTCATCCTCCCGGGATGGCTACACCTTC

d_gene: TRBD1
v_gene: TRBV6-1
abundance: NA
len: 15
j_gene: TRBJ1-2
CDR3aa: CASSGGDSVNYGYTF
CDR3nt: TGTGCCAGCAGTGGGGGGGACAGCGTTAACTATGGCTACACCTTC

d_gene: NA
v_gene: TRBV7-3
abundance: NA
len: 13
j_gene: TRBJ1-5
CDR3aa: CASSPQRGAPQHF
CDR3nt: TGTGCCAGCAGCCCGCAGAGGGGGGCCCCCCAGCATTTT

d_gene: TRBD1
v_gene: TRBV4-1
abundance: NA
len: 17
j_gene: TRBJ1-5
CDR3aa: CASSQDLDRATNQPQHF
CDR3nt: TGCGCCAGCAGCCAAGATCTTGACAGGGCAACTAATCAGCCCCAGCATTTT

d_gene: NA
v_gene: TRBV5-1
abundance: NA
len: 14
j_gene: TRBJ2-7
CDR3aa: CASSLGAGVNEQYF
CDR3nt: TGCGCCAGCAGCTTGGGGGCAGGGGTAAACGAGCAGTACTTC

d_gene: NA
v_gene: TRBV28
abundance: NA
len: 16
j_gene: TRBJ1-1
CDR3aa: CASRKSAGRSNTEAFF
CDR3nt: TGTGCCAGCAGAAAAAGTGCAGGGAGGTCGAACACTGAAGCTTTCTTT

d_gene: NA
v_gene: TRBV10-3
abundance: NA
len: 14
j_gene: TRBJ1-5
CDR3aa: CAISESQGNQPQHF
CDR3nt: TGTGCCATCAGTGAGTCCCAGGGCAATCAGCCCCAGCATTTT

d_gene: TRBD2
v_gene: TRBV9
abundance: NA
len: 16
j_gene: TRBJ2-7
CDR3aa: CASSSRLAGFSYEQYF
CDR3nt: TGTGCCAGCAGCTCTCGACTAGCGGGGTTCTCCTACGAGCAGTACTTC

d_gene: TRBD1
v_gene: TRBV28
abundance: NA
len: 14
j_gene: TRBJ2-5
CDR3aa: CASTLDRGRGLQYF
CDR3nt: TGTGCCAGCACCCTGGACAGGGGGCGAGGTCTTCAGTACTTC

d_gene: NA
v_gene: TRBV28
abundance: NA
len: 12
j_gene: TRBJ2-7
CDR3aa: CASSGGPYEQYF
CDR3nt: TGTGCCAGCAGTGGAGGACCCTACGAGCAGTACTTC

d_gene: NA
v_gene: TRBV21-1
abundance: NA
len: 13
j_gene: TRBJ2-7
CDR3aa: CASSKDRNYEQYF
CDR3nt: TGTGCCAGCAGCAAGGACAGAAACTACGAGCAGTACTTC

d_gene: NA
v_gene: TRBV28
abundance: NA
len: 16
j_gene: TRBJ2-2
CDR3aa: CASRYRDRAPTGELFF
CDR3nt: TGTGCCAGCAGATACAGGGATCGGGCCCCGACCGGGGAGCTGTTTTTT

d_gene: NA
v_gene: TRBV6-5
abundance: NA
len: 14
j_gene: TRBJ1-2
CDR3aa: CASSYSTGNYGYTF
CDR3nt: TGTGCCAGCAGTTACTCGACGGGGAACTATGGCTACACCTTC

d_gene: NA
v_gene: TRBV18
abundance: NA
len: 12
j_gene: TRBJ1-1
CDR3aa: CASSARFLEAFF
CDR3nt: TGTGCCAGCTCAGCCAGGTTCCTAGAAGCTTTCTTT

d_gene: NA
v_gene: TRBV7-3
abundance: once
len: 19
j_gene: TRBJ2-3
CDR3aa: CASSSHLGGGLTGPDTQYF
CDR3nt: TGTGCCAGCAGCTCTCACCTCGGAGGGGGACTAACAGGTCCCGATACGCAGTATTTT

d_gene: TRBD1
v_gene: TRBV19
abundance: once
len: 18
j_gene: TRBJ1-2
CDR3aa: CASIRTPGQGGTPYGYTF
CDR3nt: TGTGCCAGTATCCGTACCCCGGGACAGGGGGGGACCCCCTATGGCTACACCTTC

d_gene: NA
v_gene: TRBV28
abundance: NA
len: 13
j_gene: TRBJ2-3
CDR3aa: CASSPASTDTQYF
CDR3nt: TGTGCCAGCAGTCCCGCGAGCACAGATACGCAGTATTTT

d_gene: NA
v_gene: TRBV18
abundance: NA
len: 14
j_gene: TRBJ1-2
CDR3aa: CASSPPSGYAGYTF
CDR3nt: TGTGCCAGCTCACCCCCTTCAGGGTATGCTGGCTACACCTTC

d_gene: NA
v_gene: TRBV15
abundance: NA
len: 15
j_gene: TRBJ1-3
CDR3aa: CATSREIYSGNTIYF
CDR3nt: TGTGCCACCAGCAGAGAGATTTACTCTGGAAACACCATATATTTT

d_gene: NA
v_gene: TRBV6-6
abundance: NA
len: 15
j_gene: TRBJ1-6
CDR3aa: CASSYSAGNYSPLHF
CDR3nt: TGTGCCAGCAGTTACTCTGCAGGGAACTACTCACCCCTCCACTTT

d_gene: NA
v_gene: TRBV4-2
abundance: NA
len: 14
j_gene: TRBJ2-3
CDR3aa: CASSQELGPNTQYF
CDR3nt: TGTGCCAGCAGCCAAGAACTCGGCCCTAATACGCAGTATTTT

d_gene: NA
v_gene: TRBV30
abundance: NA
len: 12
j_gene: TRBJ1-2
CDR3aa: CAWSPGNYGYTF
CDR3nt: TGTGCCTGGAGTCCGGGTAACTATGGCTACACCTTC

d_gene: TRBD2
v_gene: TRBV7-9
abundance: NA
len: 15
j_gene: TRBJ2-7
CDR3aa: CASSKLAGTSYEQYF
CDR3nt: TGTGCCAGCAGCAAACTAGCGGGGACATCTTACGAGCAGTACTTC

d_gene: TRBD2
v_gene: TRBV27
abundance: few
len: 18
j_gene: TRBJ2-2
CDR3aa: CASSPHLGTSGVTGELFF
CDR3nt: TGTGCCAGCAGTCCCCATCTCGGGACTAGCGGGGTTACCGGGGAGCTGTTTTTT

d_gene: NA
v_gene: TRBV29-1
abundance: NA
len: 14
j_gene: TRBJ2-7
CDR3aa: CSVVRGQGIYEQYF
CDR3nt: TGCAGCGTTGTACGGGGCCAGGGCATCTACGAGCAGTACTTC

d_gene: NA
v_gene: TRBV5-4
abundance: NA
len: 14
j_gene: TRBJ2-7
CDR3aa: CASSLDRQRDEQYF
CDR3nt: TGTGCCAGCAGCTTGGATCGACAGCGGGACGAGCAGTACTTC

d_gene: TRBD1
v_gene: TRBV6-1
abundance: NA
len: 14
j_gene: TRBJ1-5
CDR3aa: CASRRTGGDQPQHF
CDR3nt: TGTGCCAGCAGAAGGACAGGGGGGGATCAGCCCCAGCATTTT

d_gene: NA
v_gene: TRBV6-5
abundance: NA
len: 13
j_gene: TRBJ2-2
CDR3aa: CASRTVNTGELFF
CDR3nt: TGTGCCAGCAGGACAGTTAACACCGGGGAGCTGTTTTTT

d_gene: TRBD1
v_gene: TRBV6-1
abundance: NA
len: 15
j_gene: TRBJ1-1
CDR3aa: CASLSKSGGITEAFF
CDR3nt: TGTGCCAGCCTATCGAAGTCAGGGGGAATCACTGAAGCTTTCTTT

d_gene: NA
v_gene: TRBV7-8
abundance: NA
len: 15
j_gene: TRBJ1-2
CDR3aa: CASSLQQRLNYGYTF
CDR3nt: TGTGCCAGCAGCTTACAACAGCGACTTAACTATGGCTACACCTTC

d_gene: TRBD1
v_gene: TRBV10-1
abundance: NA
len: 15
j_gene: TRBJ2-4
CDR3aa: CAGPGQGAAKNIQYF
CDR3nt: TGCGCCGGCCCGGGACAGGGGGCGGCCAAAAACATTCAGTACTTC

d_gene: NA
v_gene: TRBV27
abundance: NA
len: 15
j_gene: TRBJ2-1
CDR3aa: CASATLMSSYNEQFF
CDR3nt: TGTGCCAGCGCGACTCTGATGAGCTCCTACAATGAGCAGTTCTTC

d_gene: NA
v_gene: TRBV28
abundance: NA
len: 14
j_gene: TRBJ1-2
CDR3aa: CASSSADRLRSYTF
CDR3nt: TGTGCCAGCAGCTCGGCAGACAGGTTAAGAAGCTACACCTTC

d_gene: NA
v_gene: TRBV5-1
abundance: few
len: 14
j_gene: TRBJ1-1
CDR3aa: CASSFFKMNTEAFF
CDR3nt: TGCGCCAGCAGCTTCTTTAAAATGAACACTGAAGCTTTCTTT

d_gene: TRBD1
v_gene: TRBV30
abundance: NA
len: 13
j_gene: TRBJ1-2
CDR3aa: CAWTGQGSPAYTF
CDR3nt: TGTGCCTGGACGGGACAGGGGAGTCCAGCCTACACCTTC